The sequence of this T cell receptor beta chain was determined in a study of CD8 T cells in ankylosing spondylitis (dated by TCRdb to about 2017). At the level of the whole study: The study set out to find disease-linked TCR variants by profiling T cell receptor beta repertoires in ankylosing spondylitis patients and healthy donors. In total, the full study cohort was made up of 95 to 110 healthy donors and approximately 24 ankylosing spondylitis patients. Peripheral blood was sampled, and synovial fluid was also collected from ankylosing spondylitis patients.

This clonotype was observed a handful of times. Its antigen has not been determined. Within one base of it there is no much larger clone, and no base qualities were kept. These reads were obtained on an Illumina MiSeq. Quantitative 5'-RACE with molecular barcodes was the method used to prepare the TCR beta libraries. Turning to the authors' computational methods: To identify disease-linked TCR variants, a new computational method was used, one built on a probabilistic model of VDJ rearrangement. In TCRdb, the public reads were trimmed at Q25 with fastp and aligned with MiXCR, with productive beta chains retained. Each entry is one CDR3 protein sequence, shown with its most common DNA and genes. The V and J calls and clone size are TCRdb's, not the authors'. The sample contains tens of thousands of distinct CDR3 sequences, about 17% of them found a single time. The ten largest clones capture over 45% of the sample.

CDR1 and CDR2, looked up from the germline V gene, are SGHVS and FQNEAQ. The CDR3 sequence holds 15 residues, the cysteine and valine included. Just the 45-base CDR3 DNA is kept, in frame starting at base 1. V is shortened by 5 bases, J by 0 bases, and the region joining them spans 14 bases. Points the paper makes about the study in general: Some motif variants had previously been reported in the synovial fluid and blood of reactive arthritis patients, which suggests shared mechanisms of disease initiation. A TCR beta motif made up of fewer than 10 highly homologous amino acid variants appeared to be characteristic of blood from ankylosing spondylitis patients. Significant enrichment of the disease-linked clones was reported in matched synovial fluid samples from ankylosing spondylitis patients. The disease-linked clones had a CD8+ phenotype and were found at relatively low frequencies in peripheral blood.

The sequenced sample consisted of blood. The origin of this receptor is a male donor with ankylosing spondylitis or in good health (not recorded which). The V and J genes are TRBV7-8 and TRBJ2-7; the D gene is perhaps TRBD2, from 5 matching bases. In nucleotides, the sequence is TGTGCCAGCAGCACCTTATTAGGGAGCTCCTACGAGCAGTACGTC. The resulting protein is CASSTLLGSSYEQYV.